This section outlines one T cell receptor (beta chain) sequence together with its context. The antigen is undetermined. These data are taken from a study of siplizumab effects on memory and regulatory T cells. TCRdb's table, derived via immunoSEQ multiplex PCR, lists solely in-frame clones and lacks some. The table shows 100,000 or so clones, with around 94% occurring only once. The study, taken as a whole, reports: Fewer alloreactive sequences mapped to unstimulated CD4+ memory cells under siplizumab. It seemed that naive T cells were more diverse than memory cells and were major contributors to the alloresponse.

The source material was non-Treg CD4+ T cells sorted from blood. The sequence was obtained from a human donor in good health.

This chain's CDR3 is CASSLGAPGLYEQYF. The CDR3 bases are TGTGCCAGCAGCTTGGGGGCCCCAGGATTATACGAGCAGTACTTC. The chain recombines TRBV5-4 with TRBJ2-7; D is unresolved. CDR1 and CDR2 (germline): SGHNT, YYREEE (reference sequence). V lost 0 bases and J lost 4, with 14 bases in between. CDR3 length: 15 amino acids.